These 9 T cell receptor beta chains were all obtained from the same sample, sequenced in a study of cytomegalovirus exposure and HLA in healthy donors. Both 60 Vbeta primers and 13 Jbeta primers went into the PCR. Sequencing was performed with immunoSEQ multiplex PCR; in TCRdb, only in-frame clones are kept and a portion is missing. The sample has some 110,000 clones; under 70% are singletons. Sequenced material: PBMCs. These receptors all come from a man aged 30 to 39 in good health and CMV-seropositive.

Note on this clone: Other nucleotide sequences in the sample specify the same CDR3. The chain is built from TRBV5-1 and TRBJ2-1; tentatively, D is TRBD1 (6 bases). Trimming pared 1 base from V and 0 bases from J, leaving 8 bases between. The germline V gene has CDR1 SGHRS and CDR2 YFSETQ. There are 15 residues in the CDR3. The CDR3 loop reads CASSLTGSSYNEQFF. The CDR3, as DNA: TGCGCCAGCAGCTTGACAGGGAGCTCCTACAATGAGCAGTTCTTC.

This chain's CDR3 is CASTLLGDFAHHEQYF. The CDR3 bases are TGTGCCAGCACCCTCCTGGGGGACTTCGCCCACCACGAGCAGTACTTC. This chain uses TRBV5-6 with TRBJ2-7; possibly TRBD2 for D (6 bases). CDR1 and CDR2 (germline): SGHDT, YYEEEE. The CDR3 covers 16 residues. V was shortened by 6 bases and J by 5 bases, with 24 bases between the two germline ends.

V and J are TRBV15 and TRBJ1-2; 9 bases align to TRBD1. This CDR3 comprises 17 residues. The germline V gene encodes CDR1 LNHNV and CDR2 YYDKDF (reference sequence). V dropped 0 bases and J dropped 6; count of bases not matched to a gene: 11. CDR3 sequence reads: CATSRDRGQGSGNGYTF. CDR3 DNA sequence: TGTGCCACCAGCAGAGATAGGGGACAGGGTTCGGGAAATGGCTACACCTTC.

This rearrangement joins TRBV19 to TRBJ2-2, with TRBD1 matching 7 bases. CDR1 and CDR2 from the germline V gene are LNHDA and SQIVND (reference sequence). The junction had 2 bases not matched to a gene; V was cut back by 1 base and J by 3 bases. The CDR3 loop spans 15 amino acids. Here the CDR3 DNA reads TGTGCCAGTAGTATAGGACAGGGTTACACCGGGGAGCTGTTTTTT. Translated, it gives CASSIGQGYTGELFF.

The V and J genes are TRBV7-2 and TRBJ2-5; 7 bases line up with TRBD2. The CDR3 consists of 18 residues. Trimming cost V 4 bases and J 5 bases; bases outside gene matches: 19. Germline V lookup: CDR1 SGHTA, CDR2 FQGNSA. Here the CDR3 DNA reads TGTGCCAGCAGCTCCACGCATTTAGCGGGCAAGGGTAGGGAGACCCAGTACTTC. Its protein product is CASSSTHLAGKGRETQYF.

The rearrangement joins TRBV5-6 to TRBJ1-2; 7 bases are a match to TRBD1. The J segment lost 3 bases and the V segment lost 0 bases, leaving 8 bases of the junction unmatched. The CDR3 consists of 16 residues. Per the germline V gene, CDR1 is SGHDT and CDR2 is YYEEEE. The CDR3 coding sequence is TGTGCCAGCAGCTTGGGGAGGGGGCGGCGTGACTATGGCTACACCTTC. Its protein is CASSLGRGRRDYGYTF. The full variable domain, rest sourced from reference TRBV5-6 and TRBJ1-2, is DAGVTQSPTHLIKTRGQQVTLRCSPKSGHDTVSWYQQALGQGPQFIFQYYEEEERQRGNFPDRFSGHQFPNYSSELNVNALLLGDSALYLCASSLGRGRRDYGYTFGSGTRLTVV.

The chain couples TRBV28 to TRBJ2-5, with 8 nucleotides matching TRBD2. The length of the CDR3 is 19 residues. Trimming cost V 1 base and J 2 bases; bases outside gene matches: 15. CDR1 is MDHEN, CDR2 SYDVKM, per germline. DNA for the CDR3: TGTGCCAGCAGTTTATCCATCAGGCTGAGCGGGAGCATACAAGAGACCCAGTACTTC. Amino acid sequence: CASSLSIRLSGSIQETQYF.

V and J are TRBV11-2 and TRBJ1-2; 7 bases align to TRBD1. The germline V gene has CDR1 SGHAT and CDR2 FQNNGV. Trimming cost V 3 bases and J 3 bases; bases outside gene matches: 13. The CDR3 covers 17 residues. CDR3 loop: CASSFIRQGASHYGYTF. In DNA, the CDR3 is TGTGCCAGCAGCTTTATCCGACAGGGAGCCTCGCACTATGGCTACACCTTC.

This clone showed up just a few times. The chain recombines TRBV25-1 with TRBJ2-4; D not resolved. V was pared by 10 bases and J by 1 base, with 14 bases between. The CDR3 has 14 residues. Germline V lookup: CDR1 MGHDK, CDR2 SYGVNS. In nucleotides, the CDR3 is TGTGCCACTGCTGCCCAGAACGCCAAAAACATTCAGTACTTC. Its translation: CATAAQNAKNIQYF.